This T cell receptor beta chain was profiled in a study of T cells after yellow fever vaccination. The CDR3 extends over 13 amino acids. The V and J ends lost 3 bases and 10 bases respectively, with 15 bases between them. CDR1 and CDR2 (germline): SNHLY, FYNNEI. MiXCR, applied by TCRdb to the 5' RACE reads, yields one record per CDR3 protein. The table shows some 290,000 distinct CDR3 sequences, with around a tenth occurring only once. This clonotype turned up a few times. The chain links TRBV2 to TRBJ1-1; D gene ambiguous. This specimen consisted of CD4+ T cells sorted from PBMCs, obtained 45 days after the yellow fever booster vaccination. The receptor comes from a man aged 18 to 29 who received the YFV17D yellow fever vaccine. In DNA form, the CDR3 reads TGTGCCAGCAGTGATTACGGAATTGGAGGAGCTTTCTTT. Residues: CASSDYGIGGAFF.